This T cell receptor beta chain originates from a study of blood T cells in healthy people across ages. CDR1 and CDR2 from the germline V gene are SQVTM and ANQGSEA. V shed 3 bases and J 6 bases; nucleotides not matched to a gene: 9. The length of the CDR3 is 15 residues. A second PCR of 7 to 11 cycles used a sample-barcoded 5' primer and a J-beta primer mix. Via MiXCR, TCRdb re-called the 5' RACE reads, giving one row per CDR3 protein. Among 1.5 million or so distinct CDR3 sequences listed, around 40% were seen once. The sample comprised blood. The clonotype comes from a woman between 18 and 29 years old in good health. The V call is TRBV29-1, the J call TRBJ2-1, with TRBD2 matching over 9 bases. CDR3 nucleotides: TGCAGCGTTGATTGGCATAGCGGGAGCTCCAATGAGCAGTTCTTC. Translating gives CSVDWHSGSSNEQFF.